This TCR beta chain was retrieved from a study of cytomegalovirus exposure and HLA in healthy donors. PCR involved 60 Vbeta and 13 Jbeta primers. Assay: immunoSEQ multiplex PCR; the TCRdb copy retains only in-frame clones and omits some. The repertoire holds roughly 190,000 clones, with around 77% as singletons. The CDR3 is 13 amino acids. V lost 5 bases and J lost 6; bases outside the gene matches: 4. Per the germline V gene, CDR1 is MNHEY and CDR2 is SVGAGI. This clone came up a few times. Sequencing was done on a sample of PBMCs. The clonotype was recovered from a woman aged 18-30 years in good health and CMV-seronegative. The chain couples TRBV6-5 to TRBJ1-1, with 9 bases matching TRBD1. CDR3 protein: CASSTTGGAEAFF. As DNA, the CDR3 is TGTGCCAGCAGTACCACAGGGGGCGCTGAAGCTTTCTTT.